Presented here are 8 T cell receptor beta chains from one specimen sequenced in a study of shared clonotypes between healthy human individuals. The table came from immunoSEQ multiplex PCR; TCRdb's copy has only in-frame clones and leaves some out. Here the sample spans about 490,000 clones, around 85% being singletons. The sample was PBMCs. All receptors derive from a woman between 40 and 50 years old in good health. Some clones in this sample may be carry-over from other donors' samples.

This chain connects TRBV14 to TRBJ2-7; TRBD1 might be the D (6 bases). Trimming shortened V by 1 base and J by 4 bases, and 14 bases separated the two germline ends. The CDR3 length is 15 residues. Germline CDR1 is SGHDN and CDR2 is FVKESK. The CDR3 DNA reads TGTGCCAGCAGCCAAGGACAGGCTCCCCTATACGAGCAGTACTTC. Residues: CASSQGQAPLYEQYF.

The chain has TRBV10-1 and TRBJ1-1; D is ambiguous. The germline gives CDR1 WNHNN, CDR2 SYGVQD (reference sequence). The CDR3 runs to 13 residues. Trimming left V 6 bases short and J 1 base short, with 9 bases between. The CDR3 bases are TGCGCCAGCAGCAGGACGGCGAACACTGAAGCTTTCTTT. This codes for CASSRTANTEAFF.

A remark on this clone: One base separates it from a far larger clone, so it is likely a read error. The genes are TRBV18 and TRBJ1-1; TRBD1 is a possible D gene (6 bases). CDR3 size: 13 residues. Germline loops: CDR1 KGHSH, CDR2 LQKENI. CDR3 DNA sequence: TGTGCCAGCTCAGGACAGTCGAACACTGAATCTTTCTTT. As protein: CASSGQSNTESFF.

The chain combines TRBV27 with TRBJ2-7, with 7 bases that match TRBD2. Per germline, CDR1 MNHEY and CDR2 SMNVEV (reference sequence). V lost 0 bases and J lost 3; bases outside the gene matches: 8. This CDR3 comprises 16 residues. The CDR3: CASSLSGLAVRYEQYF. Here the CDR3 DNA reads TGTGCCAGCAGTTTATCGGGGCTAGCGGTTCGCTACGAGCAGTACTTC.

The table lists this clone with many counts. Other DNA variants within this sample encode the same CDR3. The V gene is TRBV28, the J gene TRBJ1-1, with unresolved D. V gave up 5 bases and J gave up 3 bases, with 4 bases separating them. The CDR3 covers 11 residues. Germline assignment: CDR1 MDHEN and CDR2 SYDVKM. CDR3 protein: CASSTYTEAFF. In DNA form, the CDR3 reads TGTGCCAGCAGTACTTACACTGAAGCTTTCTTT.

V and J are TRBV28 and TRBJ2-7; D uncertain. Between the trimmed V and J ends, which lost 6 bases and 0 bases, there was a span of 15 bases. The germline gives CDR1 MDHEN, CDR2 SYDVKM. The CDR3 is 15 residues long. CDR3 loop: CASSPMDAYSYEQYF. The CDR3 DNA sequence: TGTGCCAGCAGCCCCATGGACGCCTACTCCTACGAGCAGTACTTC.

The sample holds one count of this clone. This chain links TRBV4-1 with TRBJ2-1; possible D gene TRBD2, 6 bases. The germline V and J ends were trimmed by 4 bases and 10 bases, with 29 bases remaining between them. The CDR3 length is 18 residues. Germline V gene data show CDR1 as MGHRA and CDR2 as YSYEKL. For the CDR3, the DNA is TGCGCCAGCAGCCCAAGGATTAGCGGCGGAGGACATACAATGGAGCAGTTCTTC. This gives the protein CASSPRISGGGHTMEQFF.

With respect to this clone: A much larger clone sits a single nucleotide away, making a read error possible. This chain joins TRBV9 and TRBJ2-3; TRBD2 matches at 9 bases. Germline loops: CDR1 SGDLS, CDR2 YYNGEE. The CDR3 has 17 amino acids. CDR3 sequence: CSSSFELAGRPGDTQYF. CDR3 bases: TGTTCCAGCAGCTTCGAACTAGCGGGCCGTCCCGGAGATACGCAGTATTTT.